This TCR beta chain was recorded in a study of identical twins. This clonotype was counted between two and nine times. V was cut by 0 bases and J by 5 bases, with 11 bases left in between. CDR3 length equals 15 residues. Germline-derived CDR1 and CDR2 are KGHSY and FQNENV. Template switching supplied a universal primer site; unique molecular identifiers were carried on the cDNA. TCRdb processed the 5' RACE reads anew with MiXCR; each CDR3 protein has one entry. The sample has hundreds of thousands of distinct CDR3 sequences, approximately 6% seen once. Sequencing was carried out using naive T cells sorted from blood. This sequence was found in a young man in good health. This chain uses TRBV16 with TRBJ2-1; D is unresolved. The CDR3, as DNA: TGTGCCAGCAGCCAATCCGTCTTCGGAGACAATGAGCAGTTCTTC. As protein: CASSQSVFGDNEQFF.